The clone carrying this T cell receptor (beta chain) occurred many times. The target antigen is unknown. The data originate from a study of T cells in Graves' hyperthyroidism and ophthalmopathy. Points from the study as a whole: Model output signaled ophthalmopathy a median approximately 6 months ahead of onset.

Based on clinical symptoms, serum thyroxine and TRAb, thyroid ultrasound and orbital computed tomography, diagnoses were reached. Researchers amplified the TCR beta CDR3 regions from RNA transcripts. The HTBI primer set drove a first-round RT-PCR of the TCR CDR3. TCRdb re-derived calls from the multiplex PCR reads in MiXCR, one entry per CDR3 protein. Of 300,000 to 450,000 distinct CDR3 sequences in the sample, 15% to 19% were seen once. Germline CDR1 MDHEN, CDR2 SYDVKM. Trimming took off 2 bases at V and 5 bases at J, with 24 bases between the two ends. The CDR3 length is 18 residues. Sequenced: blood. This sequence was found in a woman in her late teens or twenties with Graves' hyperthyroidism that later progressed to Graves' ophthalmopathy. This chain uses TRBV28 with TRBJ2-5; D assignment may be TRBD1 or TRBD2 (5 bases each). Here the CDR3 DNA reads TGTGCCAGCAGTTTACCCTCCTCCAGGACGAGAGAGGGGGAGACCCAGTACTTC. Protein: CASSLPSSRTREGETQYF. Filled out from reference TRBV28 and TRBJ2-5, the complete variable domain reads DVKVTQSSRYLVKRTGEKVFLECVQDMDHENMFWYRQDPGLGLRLIYFSYDVKMKEKGDIPEGYSVSREKKERFSLILESASTNQTSMYLCASSLPSSRTREGETQYFGPGTRLLVL.